These 19 T cell receptor beta chains were sequenced from one sample in a study of cytomegalovirus exposure and HLA in healthy donors. It was with 60 Vbeta and 13 Jbeta primers that the PCR ran. Profiled with immunoSEQ multiplex PCR; TCRdb holds only in-frame clones, not every one. Of about 170,000 clones detected, approximately 80% appear once; the ten largest clones hold about 4.4%. The sample comprised PBMCs. These receptors came from a woman between 45 and 65 years old in good health and CMV-seropositive.

The rearrangement joins TRBV7-2 to TRBJ1-1; D gene ambiguous. V was shortened by 1 base and J by 1 base, with 4 bases between the two germline ends. The germline V gene encodes CDR1 SGHTA and CDR2 FQGNSA. This CDR3 contains 13 residues. The CDR3 DNA reads TGTGCCAGCAGCTTAGTAGCGAACACTGAAGCTTTCTTT. Translation gives CASSLVANTEAFF. Full variable domain (outside the CDR3, taken from reference TRBV7-2 and TRBJ1-1): GAGVSQSPSNKVTEKGKDVELRCDPISGHTALYWYRQSLGQGLEFLIYFQGNSAPDKSGLPSDRFSAERTGGSVSTLTIQRTQQEDSAVYLCASSLVANTEAFFGQGTRLTVV.

The genes are TRBV27 and TRBJ1-2, with D perhaps TRBD1 (5 bases). CDR3 length: 14 amino acids. CDR1 is MNHEY, CDR2 SMNVEV, per germline (reference sequence). Trimming shortened V by 5 bases and J by 3 bases, and 13 bases separated the two germline ends. The CDR3, as DNA: TGTGCCAGCAGTCCCAGGGTTTTAGACTATGGCTACACCTTC. It encodes CASSPRVLDYGYTF.

V gene TRBV6-5 combines with J gene TRBJ2-3; D is undetermined. Germline CDR1 reads MNHEY; CDR2 reads SVGAGI. The CDR3 has 13 amino acids. Trimming cost V 0 bases and J 4 bases, with 5 bases left between them. The CDR3 sequence is CASSYSGSDTQYF. The CDR3 DNA is TGTGCCAGCAGTTACTCCGGGTCAGATACGCAGTATTTT.

This chain joins TRBV7-2 and TRBJ2-1, with 10 bases aligning to TRBD2. Germline CDR1 reads SGHTA; CDR2 reads FQGNSA. CDR3 length equals 16 residues. J lost 7 bases, V lost 5 bases, and 11 bases had no gene match. This CDR3 reads CASSRTSGVVSNEQFF. In DNA, the CDR3 is TGTGCCAGCAGCCGGACTAGCGGAGTGGTGTCGAATGAGCAGTTCTTC. Looking up the rest from reference TRBV7-2 and TRBJ2-1 gives the full variable domain: GAGVSQSPSNKVTEKGKDVELRCDPISGHTALYWYRQSLGQGLEFLIYFQGNSAPDKSGLPSDRFSAERTGGSVSTLTIQRTQQEDSAVYLCASSRTSGVVSNEQFFGPGTRLTVL.

This clone was found a few times. J is TRBJ2-2 and V is TRBV4-3; 10 bases line up with TRBD2. From germline, CDR1 is LGHNA and CDR2 YSLEER. The V and J ends lost 0 bases and 0 bases, in that order; junction bases with no gene match: 16. The CDR3 extends over 22 amino acids. The CDR3 loop is CASSQDTPAGGLLPANTGELFF. Here the CDR3 DNA reads TGCGCCAGCAGCCAAGATACCCCAGCGGGGGGGCTCCTACCGGCGAACACCGGGGAGCTGTTTTTT.

The J gene is TRBJ1-2, the V gene TRBV9, with 8 bases aligning to TRBD1. CDR3 length equals 17 residues. V shed 3 bases, J shed 5 bases, and the junction held 15 bases outside the gene matches. CDR1 SGDLS and CDR2 YYNGEE come from the germline V gene. CDR3 sequence (DNA): TGTGCCAGCAGCGGCGGTCAGGTAGACAGGGGCGGGTATGGCTACACCTTC. Translating gives CASSGGQVDRGGYGYTF.

The chain employs TRBV5-5 and TRBJ1-1; 7 positions match TRBD1. Germline V CDR1 and CDR2: SGHKS, YYEKEE (reference sequence). V lost 0 bases to trimming and J lost 6 bases; unmatched junction nucleotides: 5. The CDR3 has 14 amino acids. The CDR3 sequence: CASSLGRGRAEAFF. The CDR3 DNA is TGTGCCAGCAGCTTGGGAAGGGGGCGAGCTGAAGCTTTCTTT.

The chain's CDR3 is CASSQSTDTQYF. CDR3 DNA sequence: TGTGCCAGCTCCCAGAGCACAGATACGCAGTATTTT. This chain uses TRBV18 with TRBJ2-3; D unclear. Per germline, CDR1 KGHSH and CDR2 LQKENI. The CDR3 sequence is 12 residues long. The V gene lost 6 bases and the J gene lost 0 bases, with 4 bases spanning the gap.

This clone was found once. The V and J genes are TRBV5-1 and TRBJ2-3, with 16 bases fitting TRBD2. Trimming at V came to 3 bases and at J to 4 bases, leaving 20 bases not matched to a gene. CDR3 length: 22 residues. CDR1 and CDR2 (germline): SGHRS, YFSETQ. The CDR3 loop is CASSSPTGTSGRAGVFPDTQYF. Written as DNA, the CDR3 is TGCGCCAGCAGCTCTCCTACCGGGACTAGCGGGAGGGCTGGGGTGTTCCCAGATACGCAGTATTTT.

This rearrangement joins TRBV2 to TRBJ2-1; the match to TRBD2 covers 15 bases. V lost 5 bases to trimming and J lost 16 bases; unmatched junction nucleotides: 12. This CDR3 comprises 15 residues. CDR1 is SNHLY, CDR2 FYNNEI, per germline. The CDR3 coding sequence is TGTGCCAGCAGTACCCGGACTAGCGGGAGGGGTGAAGGATTCTTC. This translates into CASSTRTSGRGEGFF.

This chain links TRBV19 with TRBJ2-3, with 10 bases identical to TRBD2. This CDR3 has 18 amino acids. Unmatched junction bases numbered 13, after V lost 5 bases and J lost 2 bases. Germline-derived CDR1 and CDR2 are LNHDA and SQIVND (reference sequence). CDR3 protein: CASSAISSGRGNTDTQYF. The CDR3 region has the DNA TGTGCCAGTAGTGCGATTTCTAGCGGGAGAGGTAACACAGATACGCAGTATTTT. Complete variable domain (other parts from reference TRBV19 and TRBJ2-3): DGGITQSPKYLFRKEGQNVTLSCEQNLNHDAMYWYRQDPGQGLRLIYYSQIVNDFQKGDIAEGYSVSREKKESFPLTVTSAQKNPTAFYLCASSAISSGRGNTDTQYFGPGTRLTVL.

V is TRBV13 and J is TRBJ1-1; D is perhaps TRBD1 (5 bases). The CDR3 covers 14 residues. The V end was cut by 1 base, the J end by 11 bases, with 17 bases between. Germline-derived CDR1 and CDR2 are PRHDT and FYEKMQ (reference sequence). CDR3 sequence reads: CASSLEQGRMRAFF. CDR3 DNA sequence: TGTGCCAGCAGCTTAGAGCAGGGCCGAATGAGGGCTTTCTTT.

The V and J genes are TRBV5-6 and TRBJ2-3, with 8 bases identical to TRBD1. The CDR3 has 16 residues. After removal of 1 base from V and 2 bases from J, the junction contained 6 bases not matched to a gene. CDR1 is SGHDT and CDR2 is YYEEEE in the germline V gene. CDR3 DNA: TGTGCCAGCAGCTTGTTGGGACAGGACATCACAGATACGCAGTATTTT. This codes for CASSLLGQDITDTQYF.

The chain couples TRBV5-1 to TRBJ1-1; possible D gene TRBD1, 5 bases. The CDR3 runs to 15 residues. Germline assignment: CDR1 SGHRS and CDR2 YFSETQ. V was pared by 4 bases and J by 4 bases, with 17 bases between. The CDR3 nucleotides read TGCGCCAGCAGCCTACTGGAGGGGACGGGCACTGAAGCTTTCTTT. As protein: CASSLLEGTGTEAFF.

The CDR3 sequence is CAWGREGPKETQYF. The CDR3 DNA follows: TGTGCCTGGGGGAGGGAGGGCCCAAAAGAGACCCAGTACTTC. The chain recombines TRBV30 with TRBJ2-5; 7 nucleotides align to TRBD2. Per the germline V gene, CDR1 is GTSNPN and CDR2 is SVGIG (reference sequence). The CDR3 runs to 14 residues. Trimming cost V 5 bases and J 3 bases; bases outside gene matches: 9. Supplemented by reference TRBV30 and TRBJ2-5, the full variable domain reads SQTIHQWPATLVQPVGSPLSLECTVEGTSNPNLYWYRQAAGRGLQLLFYSVGIGQISSEVPQNLSASRPQDRQFILSSKKLLLSDSGFYLCAWGREGPKETQYFGPGTRLLVL.

The genes are TRBV5-6 and TRBJ2-5; D is perhaps TRBD2 (6 bases). V lost 0 bases and J lost 1, with 10 bases in between. Looked up from germline, CDR1 is SGHDT and CDR2 is YYEEEE. This CDR3 is built from 15 residues. The CDR3 DNA follows: TGTGCCAGCAGCTTGGGGGGAGGAATCCAAGAGACCCAGTACTTC. Translation: CASSLGGGIQETQYF.

The V and J genes are TRBV19 and TRBJ2-3; 10 positions match TRBD2. V trimming: 4 bases; J trimming: 2 bases; junction bases outside the gene matches: 9. The CDR3 spans 17 residues. Germline V lookup: CDR1 LNHDA, CDR2 SQIVND (reference sequence). CDR3 amino acids: CASSTRLAGGITDTQYF. The CDR3 DNA is TGTGCCAGTAGTACCCGACTAGCGGGCGGTATCACAGATACGCAGTATTTT.

The V and J genes are TRBV5-4 and TRBJ2-5; TRBD1 is a possible D gene (6 bases). The closer fit of TRBJ2-7 to the DNA end suggests the J call may be wrong. CDR1 is SGHNT and CDR2 is YYREEE in the germline V gene (reference sequence). The CDR3 loop spans 13 amino acids. The CDR3 here is CASSLQGTYEQYF. CDR3 bases: TGTGCCAGCAGCTTACAGGGTACCTACGAGCAGTACTTC.

V gene TRBV2 combines with J gene TRBJ1-2; TRBD1 matches 10 bases. The CDR3 length is 15 residues. The trim removed 6 bases at V and 5 bases at J, leaving 9 bases unmatched. CDR1 and CDR2 (germline): SNHLY, FYNNEI. The CDR3 region has the DNA TGTGCCAGCAGCTCGACAGGGGGCATTCGGTATGGCTACACCTTC. This codes for CASSSTGGIRYGYTF.